This TCR beta chain was sequenced during a study of naive and memory T cell subsets. This clonotype has at least ten counts. Its antigen remains unknown. The CDR3 has 15 amino acids. Germline CDR1 SGHKS, CDR2 YYEKEE (reference sequence). V was pared by 4 bases and J by 0 bases, with 11 bases between. A UMI-containing oligonucleotide was joined by 3' ligation to the TCR cDNA template. RNA was extracted from roughly 2.5 ml of whole blood of healthy adults. Cells were not sorted; total RNA input targeted roughly 1 to 1000 ng. Four PCR rounds used nested alpha and beta constant region primers plus the SP2 primer. Reverse transcription of blood and skin TCR RNA was primed at alpha and beta constant regions. TCRdb re-called the 5' RACE reads through MiXCR, storing one row per CDR3 protein. The sample includes roughly 30,000 distinct CDR3 sequences, around 17% of them seen just once. Whole-study results and caveats: This RNA-based method may be sensitive to activation-related transcript changes.

The receptor was isolated from a female donor in good health. V gene TRBV5-5 combines with J gene TRBJ1-5; no firm D call. CDR3 nucleotides: TGTGCCAGCAGCCCGGACGGTATTAGCAATCAGCCCCAGCATTTT. It yields the protein CASSPDGISNQPQHF.